These 5 T cell receptor beta chains were all obtained from the same sample, sequenced in a study of tumor-infiltrating lymphocytes in primary liver carcinoma. Extraction also yielded germline DNA, while blood RNA was obtained from unsorted whole blood. The researchers produced TCR beta cDNA from approximately 460 ng total RNA with a constant-region primer. Three nested multiplex PCR rounds, a slightly modified ARM-PCR method, built the TCR beta libraries. A C-beta reverse primer was combined with TRBV1-TRBV30 forward primers in the first two PCR rounds, and each round had around 10 cycles. MiXCR, applied by TCRdb to the multiplex PCR reads, yields one record per CDR3 protein. The sample lists under 200,000 distinct CDR3 sequences; 65% were seen once. Sequenced sample: peripheral blood. The receptors stem from a woman aged 60-70 years with primary liver carcinoma and hepatitis B virus infection.

In its sample, this clonotype was seen once. This sequence may be a read error, since a much larger clone differs from it by one base. The rearrangement uses TRBV5-1 and TRBJ2-3; 8 nucleotides line up with TRBD2. This CDR3 has 15 residues. Germline V gene data show CDR1 as SGHRS and CDR2 as YFSETQ. V lost 4 bases and J lost 6; bases outside the gene matches: 10. CDR3 in amino acids: CASSPTSEIIDTQYF. CDR3 bases: TGCGCCAGCAGCCCGACTAGCGAGATCATCGATACGCAGTATTTT.

The CDR3 bases are TGTGCCTGGAATTCCGAACAGCTTCAAGAGACCCAGTACTTC. This encodes CAWNSEQLQETQYF. The chain has TRBV30 and TRBJ2-5; D is ambiguous. The germline V and J ends were trimmed by 4 bases and 2 bases, with 14 bases remaining between them. The CDR3 loop spans 14 amino acids. Per the germline V gene, CDR1 is GTSNPN and CDR2 is SVGIG (reference sequence).

The chain has TRBV5-6 and TRBJ2-3; D not resolved. Trimming removed 4 bases at V and 6 bases at J, with 15 bases between. From germline, CDR1 is SGHDT and CDR2 YYEEEE. CDR3 size: 14 residues. The CDR3 reads CASSPRHTFDTQYF. As DNA, the CDR3 is TGTGCCAGCAGCCCCCGACATACTTTCGATACGCAGTATTTT.

This clonotype was seen ten or more times. The chain is built from TRBV29-1 and TRBJ1-2, with TRBD1 matching over 7 bases. The ends lost 8 bases at V and 2 bases at J; junction bases unmatched: 5. Germline-derived CDR1 and CDR2 are SQVTM and ANQGSEA. This CDR3 comprises 12 residues. The CDR3 nucleotides are TGCAGCCTCGGACAGGCGAACTATGGCTACACCTTC. Its protein product is CSLGQANYGYTF. The variable domain in full, with the rest retrieved from reference TRBV29-1 and TRBJ1-2, is SAVISQKPSRDICQRGTSLTIQCQVDSQVTMMFWYRQQPGQSLTLIATANQGSEATYESGFVIDKFPISRPNLTFSTLTVSNMSPEDSSIYLCSLGQANYGYTFGSGTRLTVV.

In regard to this clonotype: Its ends do not fully match the called genes, so a read error is possible. The J gene is TRBJ2-2, the V gene TRBV4-1; perhaps TRBD2 as D (5 bases). This CDR3 region has 14 residues. The germline gives CDR1 MGHRA, CDR2 YSYEKL. This CDR3 reads CASSQSEEARGLLF. DNA of the CDR3: TGCGCCAGTAGCCAATCCGAGGAGGCCCGAGGGCTGCTTTTT.